The 5 T cell receptor beta chains in this list originate from one sample, sequenced in a study of T-cell memory formation after mild COVID-19. Each CDR3 protein gets one entry after TCRdb re-called the 5' RACE reads with MiXCR. The sample has roughly 450,000 distinct CDR3 sequences; about 18% are singletons. Sequenced: PBMCs or a T cell subset sorted from them (not recorded which). Receptors originate from an adult woman who had mild COVID-19 (a few samples of this study predate the infection). Cell type and time point are not known.

The gene calls are TRBV11-3 and TRBJ2-1, with 8 bases that match TRBD1. The CDR3 runs to 15 residues. J was trimmed by 2 bases and V by 5 bases; bases with no gene match: 5. The germline gives CDR1 SGHNT, CDR2 YENEEA. CDR3 amino acids: CASSDRGSTYNEQFF. In nucleotides, the CDR3 is TGTGCCAGCAGCGACAGGGGTAGCACCTACAATGAGCAGTTCTTC. The whole variable domain, filled in from reference TRBV11-3 and TRBJ2-1, reads EAGVVQSPRYKIIEKKQPVAFWCNPISGHNTLYWYLQNLGQGPELLIRYENEEAVDDSQLPKDRFSAERLKGVDSTLKIQPAELGDSAVYLCASSDRGSTYNEQFFGPGTRLTVL.

This clonotype turned up a few times. The chain is built from TRBV5-1 and TRBJ1-1; 9 positions match TRBD1. V trimming: 3 bases; J trimming: 9 bases; junction bases outside the gene matches: 9. The germline V gene has CDR1 SGHRS and CDR2 YFSETQ. CDR3 size: 14 residues. This chain's CDR3 is CASSYQGQGEQAFF. Written as DNA, the CDR3 is TGCGCCAGCAGCTACCAGGGACAGGGAGAACAAGCTTTCTTT.

This clonotype was counted a few times. The V gene is TRBV30, the J gene TRBJ2-3; TRBD1 matches at 8 bases. Per the germline V gene, CDR1 is GTSNPN and CDR2 is SVGIG (reference sequence). The V gene end was trimmed by 2 bases and the J gene end by 1 base; junction bases not matched to a gene: 5. The CDR3 has 15 residues. CDR3 DNA sequence: TGTGCCTGGAGTACACAGGGGGGAGGCACAGATACGCAGTATTTT. As protein: CAWSTQGGGTDTQYF.

The CDR3, as DNA: TGTGCCACCAGCGGTCTTAATGAAAAACTGTTTTTT. Translating it yields CATSGLNEKLFF. The rearrangement uses TRBV15 and TRBJ1-4; unclear D gene. Germline V CDR1 and CDR2: LNHNV, YYDKDF (reference sequence). V lost 5 bases and J 4 bases, leaving 5 bases between the germline ends. This CDR3 has 12 residues.

In this sample, this clonotype turned up many times. The chain recombines TRBV20-1 with TRBJ2-5; D remains unclear. The V end was cut by 6 bases, the J end by 4 bases, with 12 bases between. The CDR3 covers 12 residues. CDR1 is DFQATT, CDR2 SNEGSKA, per germline (reference sequence). The CDR3 nucleotides read TGCAGTGCGACCAACCGAAGAGAGACCCAGTACTTC. This translates into CSATNRRETQYF.